Reported below is one T cell receptor beta chain. Its antigen remains unknown. These data originate in a study of cytotoxic CD8 clonotypes in ibrutinib-treated CLL. V shed 8 bases and J 0 bases; nucleotides not matched to a gene: 2. CDR1 is SNHLY, CDR2 FYNNEI, per germline. This CDR3 has 13 amino acids. Clones were read by immunoSEQ multiplex PCR, and TCRdb kept only the in-frame ones, dropping some. This table holds more than 110,000 clones, roughly 90% found once. General study results and limits: Upon ibrutinib response clonality rose, and upon progression it fell back toward baseline.

The clonotype was recovered from a human donor with chronic lymphocytic leukemia. The chain recombines TRBV2 with TRBJ2-3, with TRBD2 matching 7 bases. Sequenced material: PBMCs, taken after 12 months of ibrutinib treatment. CDR3 protein: CASFSGSTDTQYF. DNA for the CDR3: TGTGCCAGCTTTAGCGGGAGCACAGATACGCAGTATTTT. The variable domain in full, completed from reference TRBV2 and TRBJ2-3, reads EPEVTQTPSHQVTQMGQEVILRCVPISNHLYFYWYRQILGQKVEFLVSFYNNEISEKSEIFDDQFSVERPDGSNFTLKIRSTKLEDSAMYFCASFSGSTDTQYFGPGTRLTVL.